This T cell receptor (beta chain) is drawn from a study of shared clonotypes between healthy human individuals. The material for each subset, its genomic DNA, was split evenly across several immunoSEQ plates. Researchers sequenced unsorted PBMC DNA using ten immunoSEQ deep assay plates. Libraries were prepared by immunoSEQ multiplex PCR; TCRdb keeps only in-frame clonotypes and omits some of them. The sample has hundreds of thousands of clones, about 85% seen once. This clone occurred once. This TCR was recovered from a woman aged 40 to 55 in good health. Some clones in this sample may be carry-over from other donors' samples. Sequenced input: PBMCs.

DNA of the CDR3: TGTGCCAGTAGTATAACTGCGGGGACCTACGAGCAGTACTTC. Amino acid sequence: CASSITAGTYEQYF. The chain carries TRBV19 and TRBJ2-7, with a tentative D call TRBD2 (6 bases). Trimming left V 2 bases short and J 2 bases short, with 10 bases between. CDR3 length: 14 amino acids. The germline gives CDR1 LNHDA, CDR2 SQIVND (reference sequence).